This TCR beta chain was recorded in a study of OX40 agonist ivuxolimab in advanced cancers. On the study more broadly: Each patient was given ivuxolimab into a vein every 2 weeks, at 0.01 to 10 mg/kg. Three partial responders included one hepatocellular carcinoma patient and two cutaneous melanoma patients. Study results and limitations: On average, CD8+ T cells showed a greater number of expanded clones than CD4+.

The germline gives CDR1 SGHRS, CDR2 YFSETQ. The CDR3 extends over 17 amino acids. Trimming removed 1 base at V and 0 bases at J, with 11 bases between. The cohort excluded patients with autoimmune disease history or systemic immunosuppression. Libraries were prepared by immunoSEQ multiplex PCR; TCRdb keeps only in-frame clonotypes and omits some of them. The top ten hold just over 2.5% of the sample, which has roughly 76,000 clones, around nine tenths seen once. On this clone: Its specificity is unknown.

This chain links TRBV5-1 with TRBJ2-6; unclear D gene. The receptor's source is an adult with an advanced solid tumor such as melanoma, head and neck, liver or kidney cancer. The sequences come from CD4+ or CD8+ T cells sorted from blood, collected in a trial of the OX40 agonist ivuxolimab. In DNA, the CDR3 is TGCGCCAGCAGCTTGATAACTGGAAGCTCTGGGGCCAACGTCCTGACTTTC. Translated: CASSLITGSSGANVLTF.